This is a list of T cell receptor beta chains from one sample in a study of blood T cell repertoires in COVID-19. TCRdb's copy holds only in-frame clones and misses some; the assay was immunoSEQ multiplex PCR. The table shows some 290,000 clones, with around nine tenths occurring only once. The sample was PBMCs or T cells enriched from blood (not recorded which). These receptors were taken from a woman aged 25 to 39 who had been exposed to COVID-19. The CDR3 runs from the conserved cysteine through the conserved F or W. A D gene is named only where the DNA matches it firmly. Clone size is stated in some rows and not others, as once, few, many or a class when expanded.

NA	NA	TRBV7-6	TRBJ1-2	CASSPIAPYGYTF	TGTGCCAGCAGCCCCATAGCACCCTATGGCTACACCTTC
NA	NA	TRBV5-1	TRBJ1-6	CASSLAAAEGSPLHF	TGCGCCAGCAGCTTAGCCGCCGCGGAAGGTTCACCCCTCCACTTT
TRBD1	NA	TRBV4-2	TRBJ1-2	CASSPGTGALLNYGYTF	TGTGCCAGCAGCCCTGGGACAGGGGCACTCCTTAACTATGGCTACACCTTC
TRBD1	NA	TRBV18	TRBJ2-3	CASSPTGDTDTQYF	TGTGCCAGCTCACCGACAGGGGACACAGATACGCAGTATTTT
TRBD1	NA	TRBV5-5	TRBJ1-1	CASSPGQGYTEAFF	TGTGCCAGCAGCCCGGGACAGGGCTACACTGAAGCTTTCTTT
TRBD1	NA	TRBV19	TRBJ1-5	CASQTGTGEKPQHF	TGTGCCAGTCAGACCGGGACAGGGGAAAAGCCCCAGCATTTT
NA	NA	TRBV9	TRBJ1-3	CASSRAGTTGNTIYF	TGTGCCAGCAGCAGGGCGGGGACGACTGGAAACACCATATATTTT
TRBD1	NA	TRBV6-5	TRBJ2-5	CASNIQGGETQYF	TGTGCCAGCAACATACAGGGGGGAGAGACCCAGTACTTC
NA	few	TRBV7-2	TRBJ1-2	CASSLEPSLNYGYTF	TGTGCCAGCAGCTTAGAGCCGAGTTTGAACTATGGCTACACCTTC
TRBD1	NA	TRBV7-2	TRBJ1-6	CASSLAPGGAGNSPLHF	TGTGCCAGCAGCTTAGCTCCAGGGGGCGCGGGGAATTCACCCCTCCACTTT
NA	NA	TRBV15	TRBJ1-2	CATSRDRVRTHGYTF	TGTGCCACCAGCAGAGATCGGGTCAGAACGCATGGCTACACCTTC
NA	NA	TRBV21-1	TRBJ1-1	CASSRDRGGMNTEAFF	TGTGCCAGCAGTCGAGACAGGGGAGGCATGAACACTGAAGCTTTCTTT
TRBD1	once	TRBV4-3	TRBJ1-2	CASSQDIGTGANYGYTF	TGCGCCAGCAGCCAAGATATCGGGACAGGGGCTAACTATGGCTACACCTTC
TRBD1	NA	TRBV7-9	TRBJ1-4	CASSLGLTGWEKLFF	TGTGCCAGCAGCTTAGGCCTGACAGGGTGGGAAAAACTGTTTTTT
TRBD1	NA	TRBV30	TRBJ1-4	CAWSGDDRGRNEKLFF	TGTGCCTGGAGTGGGGACGACAGGGGGAGAAATGAAAAACTGTTTTTT
NA	NA	TRBV20-1	TRBJ1-1	CSASRLSFDTEAFF	TGCAGTGCTAGTCGACTGAGCTTTGATACTGAAGCTTTCTTT
NA	NA	TRBV3-1/TRBV3-2	TRBJ2-2	CASSQVAGKDGELFF	TGTGCCAGCAGCCAAGTGGCAGGGAAGGACGGGGAGCTGTTTTTT
NA	NA	TRBV5-3	TRBJ2-5	CARSLLGGGRETQYF	TGTGCCAGAAGCTTGCTTGGGGGGGGCAGGGAGACCCAGTACTTC
TRBD1	NA	TRBV9	TRBJ1-1	CASTPGQGTEAFF	TGTGCCAGCACCCCGGGACAGGGGACTGAAGCTTTCTTT
NA	NA	TRBV28	TRBJ2-1	CASSVNQGMRSYNEQFF	TGTGCCAGCAGCGTAAACCAGGGGATGAGATCCTACAATGAGCAGTTCTTC
NA	NA	TRBV10-3	TRBJ2-7	CAISPRETYEQYF	TGTGCCATCAGTCCCAGGGAAACCTACGAGCAGTACTTC
TRBD2	NA	TRBV10-3	TRBJ2-5	CAISESVGGQETQYF	TGTGCCATCAGTGAGAGTGTGGGGGGGCAAGAGACCCAGTACTTC
NA	NA	TRBV12-2	TRBJ2-7	CASLHRATYEQYF	TGTGCAAGTCTACACAGAGCTACCTACGAGCAGTACTTC
NA	NA	TRBV13	TRBJ2-7	CASSTQGESYEQYF	TGTGCCAGCAGCACCCAAGGAGAGTCCTACGAGCAGTACTTC
NA	NA	TRBV6-5	TRBJ1-2	CASRQGADGYTF	TGTGCCAGCAGACAGGGAGCGGATGGCTACACCTTC
TRBD1	once	TRBV5-6	TRBJ2-7	CASSPTGTGGAYEQYF	TGTGCCAGCAGCCCCACCGGGACAGGGGGGGCATACGAGCAGTACTTC
TRBD1	NA	TRBV5-1	TRBJ1-2	CASSLGQGSYGYTF	TGCGCCAGCAGCCTAGGACAGGGCAGCTATGGCTACACCTTC
NA	NA	TRBV5-5	TRBJ1-2	CASSPRTDSNYGYTF	TGTGCCAGCAGCCCACGGACAGATTCCAACTATGGCTACACCTTC
NA	NA	TRBV30	TRBJ1-1	CAWSVRRLRDMNTEAFF	TGTGCCTGGAGTGTACGACGGTTGAGAGACATGAACACTGAAGCTTTCTTT
TRBD1	NA	TRBV11-3	TRBJ2-5	CASSNPSGTDQETQYF	TGTGCCAGCAGCAATCCATCAGGGACAGACCAAGAGACCCAGTACTTC
TRBD2	NA	TRBV2	TRBJ2-7	CASTRGVAGEQYF	TGTGCCAGCACGCGAGGTGTAGCGGGGGAGCAGTACTTC
TRBD1	NA	TRBV7-8	TRBJ1-2	CASSLGRQGRGYTF	TGTGCCAGCAGCTTAGGCCGACAGGGACGAGGCTACACCTTC
TRBD2	NA	TRBV27	TRBJ2-7	CASSLGRASGEQYF	TGTGCCAGCAGTTTGGGGAGGGCCTCTGGCGAGCAGTACTTC
NA	NA	TRBV24-1	TRBJ2-1	CATSDPAGANEQFF	TGTGCCACCAGTGACCCCGCGGGGGCCAATGAGCAGTTCTTC
NA	NA	TRBV6-6	TRBJ1-2	CASLGRVQALYGYTF	TGTGCCAGCTTGGGTAGGGTACAGGCCCTCTATGGCTACACCTTC
TRBD2	NA	TRBV5-1	TRBJ2-1	CASSLWLAGAKNNEQFF	TGCGCCAGCAGCTTGTGGCTAGCGGGGGCCAAAAACAATGAGCAGTTCTTC